The rows below give T cell receptor beta chains drawn from one sample of a study of identifying expanded T cells in peripheral blood. The data were produced by immunoSEQ multiplex PCR, yet TCRdb's version contains in-frame clones alone and is incomplete. The sample has 100,000 to 150,000 clones, over 65% seen once. The material sequenced was blood. Receptor source: a person aged 18 to 75 in good health. CDR3s include the opening cysteine and the closing phenylalanine or tryptophan. The D gene is left open where the match is weak. The size field is filled for only some rows; it gives once, few, many or a size class.

d_call	v_call	j_call	clone_size	cdr3_nt	cdr3_aa
-	TRBV6-5	TRBJ1-1	-	TGTGCCAGCAGTATTCAGACGAACACTGAAGCTTTCTTT	CASSIQTNTEAFF
TRBD1	TRBV6-5	TRBJ2-7	-	TGTGCCAGCAGCCTTGGGACAGCCTACGAGCAGTACTTC	CASSLGTAYEQYF
-	TRBV11-3	TRBJ1-1	-	TGTGCCAGCAGACAGGGGAACACTGAAGCTTTCTTT	CASRQGNTEAFF
-	TRBV5-4	TRBJ1-2	-	TGTGCCAGCAGCTTGTGGTCCTATGGCTACACCTTC	CASSLWSYGYTF
-	TRBV4-3	TRBJ1-5	-	TGCGCCAGCAGCCAAGATGCGAACAGGAGGAAACAGCCCCAGCATTTT	CASSQDANRRKQPQHF
TRBD1	TRBV25-1	TRBJ2-2	-	TGTGCCAGCAGTGAAGGACAGGACACCGGGGAGCTGTTTTTT	CASSEGQDTGELFF
-	TRBV5-1	TRBJ2-1	-	TGCGCCAGCAGCTTTACTACCCGCTCCTACAATGAGCAGTTCTTC	CASSFTTRSYNEQFF
-	TRBV11-2	TRBJ1-3	-	TGTGCCAGCAGCTCCCGGGACACGAGCTCTGGAAACACCATATATTTT	CASSSRDTSSGNTIYF
-	TRBV5-1	TRBJ1-2	-	TGCGCCAGCAGCCCCTTGCAGGGGCAAGTTGGCTACACCTTC	CASSPLQGQVGYTF
-	TRBV19	TRBJ1-3	once	TGTGCCAGCGGAGGGGGATGGGACTCTGGAAACACCATATATTTT	CASGGGWDSGNTIYF
-	TRBV4-1	TRBJ2-5	-	TGCGCCAGCAGCCAGGGACCGCGTCTTGTACAAGAGACCCAGTACTTC	CASSQGPRLVQETQYF
-	TRBV10-2	TRBJ2-3	-	TGCGCCATTAGGGATACAGGGTACGGCACAGATACGCAGTATTTT	CAIRDTGYGTDTQYF
TRBD2	TRBV30	TRBJ2-1	-	TGTGCCTGGAGTAAACTAGCGGGGGGGCCCGGTGAGCAGTTCTTC	CAWSKLAGGPGEQFF
-	TRBV6-6	TRBJ2-2	-	TGTGCCAGCAGTTACGGGGGCACAAACACCGGGGAGCTGTTTTTT	CASSYGGTNTGELFF
-	TRBV11-3	TRBJ2-1	-	TGTGCCAGCTCTGGGGAATCCTACAATGAGCAGTTCTTC	CASSGESYNEQFF
-	TRBV27	TRBJ1-1	-	TGTGCCAGCAGCCCCCTCGATTCGAACACTGAAGCTTTCTTT	CASSPLDSNTEAFF
-	TRBV5-1	TRBJ1-2	-	TGCGCCAGCAGCTCCACTTATGGCTACACCTTC	CASSSTYGYTF
-	TRBV2	TRBJ1-5	-	TGTGCCAGCAGTGGGTCTGGGGCGAGAAATCAGCCCCAGCATTTT	CASSGSGARNQPQHF
TRBD1	TRBV5-1	TRBJ2-7	-	TGCGCCAGCAGCTTGGCCGAGGGGGCGCGTTTCGAGCAGTACTTC	CASSLAEGARFEQYF
-	TRBV7-2	TRBJ2-5	-	TGTGCCAGCAGCTACAGGTCCTCAGAGACCCAGTACTTC	CASSYRSSETQYF
-	TRBV7-2	TRBJ1-3	-	TGTGCCAGCAGCTCACAGGGATTCTTAGGAAACACCATATATTTT	CASSSQGFLGNTIYF
TRBD1	TRBV20-1	TRBJ1-1	few	TGCAGTGCTCCCGACAGGGCCGAAGCTTTCTTT	CSAPDRAEAFF
-	TRBV10-3	TRBJ2-5	-	TGTGCCATCAACGACGGGGAAGAGACCCAGTACTTC	CAINDGEETQYF
TRBD1	TRBV5-4	TRBJ1-2	once	TGTGCCAGCAGCTTGCAGGGGGCTGGAGGCTACACCTTC	CASSLQGAGGYTF
TRBD1	TRBV15	TRBJ2-7	-	TGTGCCACCAGCAGCCCCACCCTACAGGGGGCTTACGAGCAGTACTTC	CATSSPTLQGAYEQYF
-	TRBV18	TRBJ1-6	few	TGTGCCAGCTCACCACCTCGTTCACCCCTCCACTTT	CASSPPRSPLHF
-	TRBV5-1	TRBJ2-7	-	TGCGCCAGCAGCTTCACCTTCCAAGCGGGCCCAACCTACGAGCAGTACTTC	CASSFTFQAGPTYEQYF
-	TRBV6-1	TRBJ1-1	few	TGTGCCAGCAGGCCCGTAGGCACTGAAGCTTTCTTT	CASRPVGTEAFF
-	TRBV6-1	TRBJ1-5	-	TGTGCCAGCAGCCCAACAGGGAGTGATCAGCCCCAGCATTTT	CASSPTGSDQPQHF
-	TRBV11-2	TRBJ1-4	-	TGTGCCAGCAGCTTAGATGCGATTGGGGGCCCGGCGAGCCTGTTTTTT	CASSLDAIGGPASLFF
-	TRBV9	TRBJ1-5	few	TGTGCCAGCAGCGCGTCCAGTAGCAATCAGCCCCAGCATTTT	CASSASSSNQPQHF
TRBD1	TRBV27	TRBJ2-1	few	TGTGCCAGCAGTACCCGGGGACAGGAGGAGCAGTTCTTC	CASSTRGQEEQFF
-	TRBV11-3	TRBJ2-3	-	TGTGCCAGCAGCTTCCCCCTGCAAGTGCCTAGCACAGATACGCAGTATTTT	CASSFPLQVPSTDTQYF
TRBD1	TRBV29-1	TRBJ1-1	-	TGCAGCGTTAGGACAGGGAAATCTGAAGCTTTCTTT	CSVRTGKSEAFF
TRBD1	TRBV19	TRBJ2-2	medium-sized	TGTGCCAGTAGTATCGTGCAGGGGGTGGCCGGGGAGCTGTTTTTT	CASSIVQGVAGELFF
-	TRBV7-9	TRBJ2-1	-	TGTGCCAGCAGCTTAGGGGGGAATGCCTACAATGAGCAGTTCTTC	CASSLGGNAYNEQFF
-	TRBV4-3	TRBJ1-2	-	TGCGCCAGCAGCCAAGTTGGGGTGACAGGAGAGGGCTACACCTTC	CASSQVGVTGEGYTF
-	TRBV4-1	TRBJ1-5	-	TGCGCCAGCAGCCAAGATTTGGGCAATCAGCCCCAGCATTTT	CASSQDLGNQPQHF
-	TRBV30	TRBJ1-2	-	TGTGCCTGGAGGCCGGGGACTCTGATCTATGGCTACACCTTC	CAWRPGTLIYGYTF
-	TRBV20-1	TRBJ1-1	-	TGCAGTGCTCCGCGGGTGGTAGAAGCTTTCTTT	CSAPRVVEAFF
TRBD1	TRBV6-1	TRBJ2-2	-	TGTGCCAGCGGATCGGGACAGGGGAACACCGGGGAGCTGTTTTTT	CASGSGQGNTGELFF
-	TRBV9	TRBJ1-2	-	TGTGCCAGCAGCGGCGGGGTGCTCTTCGGGGCCAGGTCGGAGGCTAACTATGGCTACACCTTC	CASSGGVLFGARSEANYGYTF
-	TRBV19	TRBJ2-3	-	TGTGCCAGTTCCTGGGAACCCAATACGCAGTATTTT	CASSWEPNTQYF
TRBD1	TRBV11-2	TRBJ2-2	-	TGTGCCAGCAGCTTACCAGCGACAGGGTTTAACACCGGGGAGCTGTTTTTT	CASSLPATGFNTGELFF
-	TRBV7-9	TRBJ1-4	-	TGTGCCAGCAGCCAATCGAGGTACTCTAATGAAAAACTGTTTTTT	CASSQSRYSNEKLFF
-	TRBV10-3	TRBJ1-6	-	TGTGCCATCAGTGATCCGCCTGTTTCACCCCTCCACTTT	CAISDPPVSPLHF
-	TRBV7-9	TRBJ1-6	few	TGTGCCAGCAGCAACCCCAGAACAGAAGACGATTCACCCCTCCACTTT	CASSNPRTEDDSPLHF
-	TRBV2	TRBJ2-1	-	TGTGCCAGCCGGGAGTCAGGCGTGGGAGAGCAGTTCTTC	CASRESGVGEQFF
-	TRBV7-9	TRBJ1-2	few	TGTGCCAGCAGCCATCCCCATGGCTACACCTTC	CASSHPHGYTF
-	TRBV6-6	TRBJ1-2	-	TGTGCCAGCAGTGACCAATATGGCTACACCTTC	CASSDQYGYTF
-	TRBV5-4	TRBJ1-2	-	TGTGCCAGCAGCTTGGAATCTAGAGCACAACCTTACTATGGCTACACCTTC	CASSLESRAQPYYGYTF
TRBD1	TRBV6-6	TRBJ1-2	few	TGTGCCAGCCGGACAGGGTTTTACGATCCGTCCTATGGCTACACCTTC	CASRTGFYDPSYGYTF
-	TRBV5-4	TRBJ1-2	-	TGTGCCAGCAGCACACAGACAGCAAATGGCTACACCTTC	CASSTQTANGYTF
-	TRBV14	TRBJ2-3	once	TGTGCCAGCAGCCAAGAATGGGGGACAGATACGCAGTATTTT	CASSQEWGTDTQYF